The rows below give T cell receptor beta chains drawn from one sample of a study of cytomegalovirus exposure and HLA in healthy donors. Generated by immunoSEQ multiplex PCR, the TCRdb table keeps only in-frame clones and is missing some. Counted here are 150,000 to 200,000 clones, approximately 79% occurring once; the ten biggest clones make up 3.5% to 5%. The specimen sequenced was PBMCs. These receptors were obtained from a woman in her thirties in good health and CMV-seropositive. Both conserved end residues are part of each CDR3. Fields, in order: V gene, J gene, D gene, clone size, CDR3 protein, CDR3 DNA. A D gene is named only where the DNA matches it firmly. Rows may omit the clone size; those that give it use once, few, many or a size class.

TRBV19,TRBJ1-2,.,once,CASRITAGGYTF,TGTGCCAGTAGAATAACAGCTGGTGGCTACACCTTC
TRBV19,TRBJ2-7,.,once,CASSLKTPSETEYYEQYF,TGTGCCAGTAGTCTTAAAACCCCCTCGGAAACAGAATACTACGAGCAGTACTTC
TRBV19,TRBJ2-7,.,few,CASSIEAQPYYEQYF,TGTGCCAGTAGTATAGAAGCACAGCCGTACTACGAGCAGTACTTC
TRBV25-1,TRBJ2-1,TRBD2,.,CASSDPSGGRDEQFF,TGTGCCAGCAGTGACCCTAGCGGGGGTAGGGATGAGCAGTTCTTC
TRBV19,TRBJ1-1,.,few,CASRLVGKTEAFF,TGTGCCAGTAGACTAGTAGGGAAGACTGAAGCTTTCTTT
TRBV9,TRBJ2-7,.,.,CASSVGGDPTYEQYF,TGTGCCAGCAGCGTAGGGGGGGACCCAACCTACGAGCAGTACTTC
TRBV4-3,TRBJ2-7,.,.,CASSQGQGGGYEQYF,TGCGCCAGCAGCCAAGGTCAGGGAGGCGGCTACGAGCAGTACTTC
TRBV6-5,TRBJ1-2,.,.,CASRAGVGYTF,TGTGCCAGCAGGGCGGGGGTTGGCTACACCTTC
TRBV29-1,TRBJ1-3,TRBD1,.,CSATGVDGNTIYF,TGCAGCGCCACAGGGGTGGACGGAAACACCATATATTTT
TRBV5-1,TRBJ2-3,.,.,CASRIWRTDTQYF,TGCGCCAGCAGAATCTGGAGGACAGATACGCAGTATTTT
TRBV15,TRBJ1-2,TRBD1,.,CATSRGEGGRHYGYTF,TGTGCCACCAGCAGAGGAGAAGGGGGCAGACACTATGGCTACACCTTC
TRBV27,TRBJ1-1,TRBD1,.,CASRRQGTNTEAFF,TGTGCCAGCAGACGACAGGGTACGAACACTGAAGCTTTCTTT
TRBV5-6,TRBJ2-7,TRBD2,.,CASSPSGPLLREQYF,TGTGCCAGCAGCCCTAGCGGGCCCCTCTTGAGGGAGCAGTACTTC
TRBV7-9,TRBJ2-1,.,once,CASSPQGGQSFGYNEQFF,TGTGCCAGCAGCCCGCAGGGAGGACAATCTTTTGGGTACAATGAGCAGTTCTTC
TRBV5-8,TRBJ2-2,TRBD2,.,CASSLEGLAGTGELFF,TGTGCCAGCAGCTTGGAGGGACTAGCGGGGACCGGGGAGCTGTTTTTT
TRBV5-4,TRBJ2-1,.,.,CASSSSGNYEQFF,TGTGCCAGCAGCTCATCAGGGAATTATGAGCAGTTCTTC
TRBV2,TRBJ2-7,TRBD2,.,CASSEGVAGFYEQYF,TGTGCCAGCAGTGAGGGTGTAGCGGGGTTCTACGAGCAGTACTTC
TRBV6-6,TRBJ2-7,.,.,CASSYEQSSYEQYF,TGTGCCAGCAGTTACGAACAGAGCTCCTACGAGCAGTACTTC
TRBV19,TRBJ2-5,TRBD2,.,CASGGRVQETQYF,TGTGCCAGCGGCGGGAGAGTTCAAGAGACCCAGTACTTC
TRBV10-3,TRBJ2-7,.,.,CAISGSPYEQYF,TGTGCCATCAGCGGTTCTCCCTACGAGCAGTACTTC
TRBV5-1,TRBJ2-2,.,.,CASSPRQENTGELFF,TGCGCCAGCAGCCCCCGACAGGAGAACACCGGGGAGCTGTTTTTT
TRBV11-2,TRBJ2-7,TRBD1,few,CASSYTGGYEQYF,TGTGCCAGCAGCTACACAGGGGGCTACGAGCAGTACTTC
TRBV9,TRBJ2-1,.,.,CASSGAPLLPVYNEQFF,TGTGCCAGCAGCGGCGCCCCCCTACTACCCGTCTACAATGAGCAGTTCTTC
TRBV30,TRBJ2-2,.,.,CAWKTGSANTGELFF,TGTGCCTGGAAGACGGGGTCCGCGAACACCGGGGAGCTGTTTTTT
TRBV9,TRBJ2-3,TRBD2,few,CASSVGLAGAVGYTDTQYF,TGTGCCAGCAGCGTAGGGCTAGCGGGAGCGGTCGGGTACACAGATACGCAGTATTTT
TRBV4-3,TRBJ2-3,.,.,CASSQDKGPSDYTDTQYF,TGCGCCAGCAGCCAAGATAAAGGTCCTAGCGACTACACAGATACGCAGTATTTT
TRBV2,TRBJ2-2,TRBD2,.,CASSPGLAAGELFF,TGTGCCAGCAGTCCAGGACTAGCCGCCGGGGAGCTGTTTTTT
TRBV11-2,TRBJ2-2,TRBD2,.,CASSFHTSGGGSGELFF,TGTGCCAGCAGCTTTCACACTAGCGGGGGGGGTTCCGGGGAGCTGTTTTTT
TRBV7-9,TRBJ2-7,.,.,CASSPQVLTYEQYF,TGTGCCAGCAGCCCTCAGGTTTTGACCTACGAGCAGTACTTC
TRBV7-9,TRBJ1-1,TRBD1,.,CASSPGGADTEAFF,TGTGCCAGCAGCCCAGGGGGCGCGGACACTGAAGCTTTCTTT
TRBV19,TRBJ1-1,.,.,CASRFEGGNTEAFF,TGTGCCAGTCGGTTCGAGGGTGGGAACACTGAAGCTTTCTTT
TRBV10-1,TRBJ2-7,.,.,CASSEPSTHSLTVHEQYF,TGCGCCAGCAGTGAGCCGTCGACGCACTCGTTGACTGTCCACGAGCAGTACTTC
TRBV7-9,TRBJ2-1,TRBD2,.,CASSPRTSGHNEQFF,TGTGCCAGCAGCCCTCGGACTAGCGGCCACAATGAGCAGTTCTTC
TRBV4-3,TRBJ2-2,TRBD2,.,CASSQVSGGIDTGELFF,TGCGCCAGCAGCCAAGTTAGCGGGGGGATAGACACCGGGGAGCTGTTTTTT
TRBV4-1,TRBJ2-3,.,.,CASSQGQLGALWGDTQYF,TGCGCCAGCAGCCAAGGGCAGCTGGGGGCTTTGTGGGGAGATACGCAGTATTTT
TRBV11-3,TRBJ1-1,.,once,CASSPRDTANTEAFF,TGTGCCAGCAGCCCTAGGGACACGGCGAACACTGAAGCTTTCTTT
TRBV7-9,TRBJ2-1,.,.,CASSFAGQARDNEQFF,TGTGCCAGCAGCTTCGCAGGCCAAGCACGAGACAATGAGCAGTTCTTC
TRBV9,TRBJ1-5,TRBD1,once,CASSVGAGTGVGEPQHF,TGTGCCAGCAGCGTAGGGGCCGGGACAGGGGTTGGTGAGCCCCAGCATTTT
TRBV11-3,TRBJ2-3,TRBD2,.,CASSGRLAGGPWISTDTQYF,TGTGCCAGCAGCGGTCGACTAGCGGGAGGGCCGTGGATTAGCACAGATACGCAGTATTTT
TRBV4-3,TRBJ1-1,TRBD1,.,CASSPGQGDTEAFF,TGCGCCAGCAGCCCCGGACAGGGGGACACTGAAGCTTTCTTT
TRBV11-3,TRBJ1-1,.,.,CASSSRGGLAEAFF,TGTGCCAGCAGCTCCCGGGGGGGGCTAGCTGAAGCTTTCTTT
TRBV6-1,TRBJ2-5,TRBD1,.,CATNDRDRVVQETQYF,TGTGCCACCAATGACCGGGACAGGGTTGTTCAAGAGACCCAGTACTTC